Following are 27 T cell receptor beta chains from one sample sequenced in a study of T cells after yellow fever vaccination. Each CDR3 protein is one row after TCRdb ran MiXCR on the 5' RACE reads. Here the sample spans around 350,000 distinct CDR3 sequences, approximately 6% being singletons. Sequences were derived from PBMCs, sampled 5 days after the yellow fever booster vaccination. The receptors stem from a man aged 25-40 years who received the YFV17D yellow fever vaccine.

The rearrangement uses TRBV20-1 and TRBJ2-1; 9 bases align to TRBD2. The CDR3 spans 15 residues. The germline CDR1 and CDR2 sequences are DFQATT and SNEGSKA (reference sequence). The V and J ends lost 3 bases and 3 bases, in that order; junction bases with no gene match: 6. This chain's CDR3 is CSASSRLADYNEQFF. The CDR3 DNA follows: TGCAGTGCTAGCTCTCGACTAGCGGACTACAATGAGCAGTTCTTC.

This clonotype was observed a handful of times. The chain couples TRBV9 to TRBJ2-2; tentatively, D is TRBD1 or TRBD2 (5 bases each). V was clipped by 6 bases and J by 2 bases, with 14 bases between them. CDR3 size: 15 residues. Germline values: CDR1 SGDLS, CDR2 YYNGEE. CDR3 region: CASNTGRINTGELFF. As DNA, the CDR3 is TGTGCCAGCAACACGGGGCGGATAAACACCGGGGAGCTGTTTTTT.

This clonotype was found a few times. In DNA, the CDR3 is TGCGCCAGCAGCTTGGGTCACCGGGACAGAAGCACAGATACGCAGTATTTT. Its protein product is CASSLGHRDRSTDTQYF. The chain has TRBV5-1 and TRBJ2-3, with 7 bases aligning to TRBD1. CDR1 and CDR2 (germline): SGHRS, YFSETQ. The V segment lost 0 bases and the J segment 0 bases; nucleotides outside the gene matches: 7. The CDR3 contains 17 residues.

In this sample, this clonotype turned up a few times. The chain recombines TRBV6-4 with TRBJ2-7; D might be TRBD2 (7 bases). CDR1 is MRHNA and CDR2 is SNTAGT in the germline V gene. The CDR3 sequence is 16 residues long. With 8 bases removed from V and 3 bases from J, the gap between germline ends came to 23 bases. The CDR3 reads CASRDSMGGRDYEQYF. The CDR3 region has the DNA TGTGCCAGCCGAGACTCGATGGGGGGGCGCGACTACGAGCAGTACTTC.

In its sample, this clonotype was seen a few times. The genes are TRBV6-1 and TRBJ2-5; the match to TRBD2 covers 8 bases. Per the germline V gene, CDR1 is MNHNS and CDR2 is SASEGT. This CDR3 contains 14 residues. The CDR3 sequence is CVARRSGSGETQYF. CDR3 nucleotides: TGTGTCGCCAGAAGAAGCGGGAGTGGGGAGACCCAGTACTTC.

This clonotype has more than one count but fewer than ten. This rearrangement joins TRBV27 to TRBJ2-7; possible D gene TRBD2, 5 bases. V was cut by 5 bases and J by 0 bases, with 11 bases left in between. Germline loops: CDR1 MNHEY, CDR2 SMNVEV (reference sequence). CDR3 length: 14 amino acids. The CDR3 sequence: CASSLRDLSYEQYF. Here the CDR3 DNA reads TGTGCCAGCAGTCTCCGGGATCTCTCCTACGAGCAGTACTTC.

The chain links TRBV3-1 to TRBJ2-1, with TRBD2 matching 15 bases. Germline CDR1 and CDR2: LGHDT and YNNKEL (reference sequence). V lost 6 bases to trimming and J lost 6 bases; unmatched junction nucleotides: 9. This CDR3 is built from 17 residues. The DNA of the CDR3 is TGTGCCAGCAGTCTGCGGACTAGCGGGAGGGGTAGCAATGAGCAGTTCTTC. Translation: CASSLRTSGRGSNEQFF.

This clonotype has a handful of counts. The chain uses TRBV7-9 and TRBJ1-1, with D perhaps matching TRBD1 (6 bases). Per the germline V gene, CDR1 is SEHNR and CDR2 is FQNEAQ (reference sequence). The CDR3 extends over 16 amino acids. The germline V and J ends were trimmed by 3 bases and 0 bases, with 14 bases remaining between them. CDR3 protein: CASSLAPGGMNTEAFF. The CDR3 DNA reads TGTGCCAGCAGCTTGGCACCGGGGGGCATGAACACTGAAGCTTTCTTT.

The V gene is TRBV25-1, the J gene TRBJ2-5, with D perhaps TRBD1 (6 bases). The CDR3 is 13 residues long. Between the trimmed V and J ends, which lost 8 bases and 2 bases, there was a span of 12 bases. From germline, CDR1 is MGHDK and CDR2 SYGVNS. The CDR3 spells CASGAGQQETQYF. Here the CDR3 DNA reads TGTGCCAGCGGCGCAGGACAGCAAGAGACCCAGTACTTC.

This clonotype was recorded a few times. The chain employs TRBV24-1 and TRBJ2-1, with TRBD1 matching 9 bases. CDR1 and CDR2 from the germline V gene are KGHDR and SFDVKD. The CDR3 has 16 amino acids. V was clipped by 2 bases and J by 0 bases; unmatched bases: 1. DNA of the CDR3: TGTGCCACCAGTGATTCGGGACAGGGCTCCTACAATGAGCAGTTCTTC. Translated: CATSDSGQGSYNEQFF.

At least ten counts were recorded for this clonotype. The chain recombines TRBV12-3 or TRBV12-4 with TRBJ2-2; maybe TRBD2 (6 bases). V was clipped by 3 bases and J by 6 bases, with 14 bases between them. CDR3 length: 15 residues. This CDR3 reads CASSFGGGGSGELFF. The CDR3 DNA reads TGTGCCAGCAGTTTCGGGGGAGGAGGGTCCGGGGAGCTGTTTTTT.

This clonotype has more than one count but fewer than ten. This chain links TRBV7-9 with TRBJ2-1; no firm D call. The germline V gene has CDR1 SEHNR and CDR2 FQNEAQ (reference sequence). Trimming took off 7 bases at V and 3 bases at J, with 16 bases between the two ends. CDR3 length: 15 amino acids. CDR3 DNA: TGTGCCAGCATCGTGGCTACCGGAAACTACAATGAGCAGTTCTTC. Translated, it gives CASIVATGNYNEQFF.

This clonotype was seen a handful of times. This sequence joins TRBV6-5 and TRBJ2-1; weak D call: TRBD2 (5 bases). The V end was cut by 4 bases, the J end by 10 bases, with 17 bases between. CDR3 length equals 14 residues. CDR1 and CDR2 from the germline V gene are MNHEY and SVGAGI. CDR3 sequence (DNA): TGTGCCAGCAGTTCCACCGGGCGCCCGGGGGAGCAGTTCTTC. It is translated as CASSSTGRPGEQFF.

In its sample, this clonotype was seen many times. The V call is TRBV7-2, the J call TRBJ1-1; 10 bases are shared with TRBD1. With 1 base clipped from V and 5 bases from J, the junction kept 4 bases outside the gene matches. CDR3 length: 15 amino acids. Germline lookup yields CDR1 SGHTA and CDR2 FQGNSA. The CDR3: CASSLGDRGATEAFF. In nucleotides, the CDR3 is TGTGCCAGCAGCTTAGGGGACAGGGGTGCAACTGAAGCTTTCTTT.

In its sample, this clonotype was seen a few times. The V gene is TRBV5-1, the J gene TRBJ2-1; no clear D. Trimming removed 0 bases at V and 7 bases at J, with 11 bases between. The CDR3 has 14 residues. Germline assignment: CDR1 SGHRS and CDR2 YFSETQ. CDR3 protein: CASSLGHSGNEQFF. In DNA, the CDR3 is TGCGCCAGCAGCTTGGGCCATTCTGGGAATGAGCAGTTCTTC.

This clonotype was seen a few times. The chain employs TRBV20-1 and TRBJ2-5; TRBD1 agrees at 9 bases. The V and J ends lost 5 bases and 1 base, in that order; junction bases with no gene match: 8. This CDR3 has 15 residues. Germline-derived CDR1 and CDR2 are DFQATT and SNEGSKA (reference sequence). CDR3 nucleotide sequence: TGCAGTGCTCGCGGTGACAGGGGGTCCCAAGAGACCCAGTACTTC. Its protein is CSARGDRGSQETQYF.

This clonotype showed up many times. CDR3 residues: CASSLGGTGARPEAFF. For the CDR3, the DNA is TGCGCCAGCAGCTTGGGAGGGACAGGGGCCCGCCCTGAAGCTTTCTTT. The chain uses TRBV5-1 and TRBJ1-1; 10 bases match TRBD1. V trimming: 0 bases; J trimming: 6 bases; junction bases outside the gene matches: 8. The germline CDR1 and CDR2 sequences are SGHRS and YFSETQ. This CDR3 is 16 amino acids long.

The CDR3 region is CSVKGQTNTEAFF. In nucleotides, the CDR3 is TGCAGTGTTAAGGGACAGACGAACACTGAAGCTTTCTTT. This chain links TRBV20-1 with TRBJ1-1, with TRBD1 matching 7 bases. Germline V CDR1 and CDR2: DFQATT, SNEGSKA (reference sequence). The CDR3 runs to 13 residues. Germline trimming cut 7 bases from V and 1 base from J; bases unmatched to any gene: 6.

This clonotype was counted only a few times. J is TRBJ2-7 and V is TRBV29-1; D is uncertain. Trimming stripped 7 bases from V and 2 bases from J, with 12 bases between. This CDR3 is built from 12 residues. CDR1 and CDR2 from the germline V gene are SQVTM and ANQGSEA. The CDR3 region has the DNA TGCAGCGCTCACGTAGGAACCTACGAGCAGTACTTC. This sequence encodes CSAHVGTYEQYF.

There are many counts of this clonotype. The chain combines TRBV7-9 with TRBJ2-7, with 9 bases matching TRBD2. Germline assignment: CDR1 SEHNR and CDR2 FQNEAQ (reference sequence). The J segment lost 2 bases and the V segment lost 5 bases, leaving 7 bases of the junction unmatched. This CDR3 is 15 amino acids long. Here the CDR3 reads CASSRRLAGTYEQYF. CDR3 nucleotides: TGTGCCAGCAGCCGAAGGCTAGCGGGAACCTACGAGCAGTACTTC.

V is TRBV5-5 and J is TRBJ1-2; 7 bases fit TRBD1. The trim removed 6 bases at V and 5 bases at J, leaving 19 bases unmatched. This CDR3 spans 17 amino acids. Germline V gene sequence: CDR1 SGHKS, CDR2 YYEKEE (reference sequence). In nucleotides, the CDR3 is TGTGCCAGCACCCCGGATGAGGGGGGACAGAGAACTTATGGCTACACCTTC. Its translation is CASTPDEGGQRTYGYTF. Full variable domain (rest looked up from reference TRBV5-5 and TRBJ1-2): DAGVTQSPTHLIKTRGQQVTLRCSPISGHKSVSWYQQVLGQGPQFIFQYYEKEERGRGNFPDRFSARQFPNYSSELNVNALLLGDSALYLCASTPDEGGQRTYGYTFGSGTRLTVV.

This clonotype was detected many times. This CDR3 reads CSASARDRGPNEQFF. The CDR3 DNA is TGCAGTGCTAGCGCCCGGGACAGGGGGCCTAATGAGCAGTTCTTC. The chain recombines TRBV20-1 with TRBJ2-1; TRBD1 aligns across 12 bases. The CDR3 is made up of 15 amino acids. V shed 3 bases and J 7 bases; nucleotides not matched to a gene: 7. CDR1 and CDR2 from the germline V gene are DFQATT and SNEGSKA (reference sequence).

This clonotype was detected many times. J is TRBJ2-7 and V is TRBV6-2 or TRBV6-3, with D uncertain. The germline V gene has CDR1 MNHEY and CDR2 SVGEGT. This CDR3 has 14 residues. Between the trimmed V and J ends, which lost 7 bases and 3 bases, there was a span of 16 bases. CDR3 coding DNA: TGTGCCAGCACCCCGGCCGGGTCCCTCTACGAGCAGTACTTC. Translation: CASTPAGSLYEQYF.

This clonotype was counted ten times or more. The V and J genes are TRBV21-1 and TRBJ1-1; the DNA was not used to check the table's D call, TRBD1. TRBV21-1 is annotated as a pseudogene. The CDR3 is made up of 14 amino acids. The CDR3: CASSKRGVGTEAFF. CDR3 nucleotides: TGTGCCAGCAGCAAGAGAGGGGTCGGGACTGAAGCTTTCTTT.

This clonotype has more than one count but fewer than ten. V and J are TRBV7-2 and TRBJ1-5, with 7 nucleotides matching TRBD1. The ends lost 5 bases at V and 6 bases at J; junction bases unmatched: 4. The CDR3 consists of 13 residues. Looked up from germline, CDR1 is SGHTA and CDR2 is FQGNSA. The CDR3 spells CASSGYRGQPQHF. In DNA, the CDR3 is TGTGCCAGCAGCGGTTACAGGGGTCAGCCCCAGCATTTT.

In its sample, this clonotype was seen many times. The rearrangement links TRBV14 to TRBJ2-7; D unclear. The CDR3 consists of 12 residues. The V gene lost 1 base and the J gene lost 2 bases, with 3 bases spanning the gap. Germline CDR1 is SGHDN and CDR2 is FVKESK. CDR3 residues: CASSQAPYEQYF. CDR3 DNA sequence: TGTGCCAGCAGCCAAGCCCCCTACGAGCAGTACTTC. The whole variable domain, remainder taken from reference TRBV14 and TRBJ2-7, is EAGVTQFPSHSVIEKGQTVTLRCDPISGHDNLYWYRRVMGKEIKFLLHFVKESKQDESGMPNNRFLAERTGGTYSTLKVQPAELEDSGVYFCASSQAPYEQYFGPGTRLTVT.

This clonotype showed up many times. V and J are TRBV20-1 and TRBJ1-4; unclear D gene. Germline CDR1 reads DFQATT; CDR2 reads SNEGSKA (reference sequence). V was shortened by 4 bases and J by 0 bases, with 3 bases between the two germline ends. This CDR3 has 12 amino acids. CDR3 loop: CSATSTNEKLFF. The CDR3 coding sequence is TGCAGTGCTACATCAACTAATGAAAAACTGTTTTTT.